The clone carrying this TCR beta chain has at least ten counts. What it recognizes is unknown. RNA transcripts served as the template for amplifying TCR beta CDR3 regions. The HTBI primer set drove a first-round RT-PCR of the TCR CDR3. TCRdb reprocessed the multiplex PCR reads with MiXCR, giving one entry per CDR3 protein. Of 270,000 or so distinct CDR3 sequences listed, about 25% are singletons. This specimen belongs to a study of T cells in Graves' hyperthyroidism and ophthalmopathy. Germline V gene lookup returns CDR1 SQVTM and CDR2 ANQGSEA. The ends lost 6 bases at V and 1 base at J; junction bases unmatched: 5. The CDR3 is 13 residues long. Findings and limits, study-wide: Appearing also in blood were most of the thyroid clonotypes expanded above 0.001.

V gene TRBV29-1 combines with J gene TRBJ1-1; 7 bases align to TRBD1. This receptor was obtained from a man aged 35 to 55 with Graves' hyperthyroidism that later progressed to Graves' ophthalmopathy. The sample comprised blood. DNA for the CDR3: TGCAGCGTAGACAGGGTTGGGAACACTGAAGCTTTCTTT. Its translation: CSVDRVGNTEAFF.